The rows below give T cell receptor beta chains drawn from one sample of a study of blood T cells in healthy people across ages. TCRdb itself ran the 5' RACE reads through MiXCR, one entry per CDR3 protein. The table shows about 650,000 distinct CDR3 sequences, with about 34% occurring only once. Material for sequencing was blood. Every receptor here comes from a woman of 80 years or more in good health. Each CDR3 is given with its conserved first and last residue. D genes are given only for firm matches. For some rows the clone size is stated as once, few or many, or as a class when expanded; others skip it.

v_call,clone_size,j_call,d_call,cdr3_aa,cdr3_nt
TRBV29-1,many,TRBJ1-2,.,CSVEVGINRGYTF,TGCAGCGTTGAAGTGGGGATAAATAGAGGCTACACCTTC
TRBV2,.,TRBJ2-7,.,CVSSLSGTPRYEQYF,TGTGTCAGCAGCCTTTCCGGGACGCCGAGATACGAGCAGTACTTC
TRBV4-3,.,TRBJ1-1,.,CASSTRTRGTEAFF,TGCGCCAGCAGCACCCGAACTCGGGGGACTGAAGCTTTCTTT
TRBV7-2,many,TRBJ2-5,TRBD2,CASSLGVAGGRRETQYF,TGTGCCAGCAGCTTAGGAGTAGCGGGGGGGCGGCGGGAGACCCAGTACTTC
TRBV9,.,TRBJ2-5,TRBD2,CASGGGRAGETQYF,TGTGCCAGCGGCGGAGGGAGGGCCGGGGAGACCCAGTACTTC
TRBV20-1,many,TRBJ2-1,TRBD2,CSASPLSGGANEQFF,TGCAGTGCTAGTCCCCTTAGCGGGGGGGCAAATGAGCAGTTCTTC
TRBV5-1,.,TRBJ2-7,.,CTSSLRPGTDYEQYF,TGCACCAGCAGCTTGCGGCCGGGGACGGACTACGAGCAGTACTTC
TRBV19,.,TRBJ1-1,TRBD1,CASSTQTGQSLLNTEAFF,TGTGCCAGTAGTACGCAAACGGGACAGAGCCTACTGAACACTGAAGCTTTCTTT
TRBV18,few,TRBJ2-5,TRBD2,CASSPPSAGVQETQYF,TGTGCCAGCTCACCACCGTCAGCGGGGGTACAAGAGACCCAGTACTTC
TRBV6-5,many,TRBJ1-1,.,CASSYSFEGNTEAFF,TGTGCCAGCAGTTACTCTTTCGAGGGAAATACTGAAGCTTTCTTT
TRBV6-5,.,TRBJ2-7,.,CASTSSVSSYNEQYF,TGTGCCAGCACCTCCTCAGTAAGCTCCTACAATGAGCAGTACTTC
TRBV27,.,TRBJ1-5,.,CASRVGGGQPQHF,TGTGCCAGCAGGGTGGGGGGCGGTCAGCCCCAGCATTTT
TRBV20-1,many,TRBJ1-6,.,CSARPGLNYNSPLHF,TGCAGTGCTAGGCCGGGACTAAACTATAATTCACCCCTCCACTTT
TRBV6-1,.,TRBJ2-1,.,CASSESEHVPQFF,TGTGCCAGCAGTGAATCGGAACATGTTCCCCAGTTCTTC
TRBV28,many,TRBJ2-7,TRBD2,CASSLYAGESSYEQYF,TGTGCCAGCAGTTTATACGCGGGGGAAAGCTCCTACGAGCAGTACTTC
TRBV12-3/TRBV12-4,many,TRBJ2-3,TRBD2,CASTRSGVSTDTQYF,TGTGCCAGCACCCGTAGCGGGGTTAGCACAGATACGCAGTATTTT
TRBV7-9,.,TRBJ2-5,.,CASSSTGGPQETQYF,TGTGCCAGCAGCTCCACTGGCGGGCCACAAGAGACCCAGTACTTC
TRBV29-1,many,TRBJ1-2,.,CSVAHDPIGYTF,TGCAGCGTAGCCCACGACCCTATCGGCTACACCTTC
TRBV7-9,many,TRBJ2-6,.,CASSPGSPGANVLTF,TGTGCCAGCAGCCCTGGCTCGCCTGGGGCCAACGTCCTGACTTTC
TRBV28,.,TRBJ1-2,.,CASTQVGARGYTF,TGTGCCAGCACCCAGGTAGGGGCTCGAGGCTACACCTTC
TRBV5-1,many,TRBJ1-2,.,CASSLEGHLSYGYTF,TGCGCCAGCAGCTTGGAGGGACACCTTTCCTATGGCTACACCTTC
TRBV9,many,TRBJ2-3,.,CASSVDWTDTQYF,TGTGCCAGCAGCGTAGATTGGACAGATACGCAGTATTTT